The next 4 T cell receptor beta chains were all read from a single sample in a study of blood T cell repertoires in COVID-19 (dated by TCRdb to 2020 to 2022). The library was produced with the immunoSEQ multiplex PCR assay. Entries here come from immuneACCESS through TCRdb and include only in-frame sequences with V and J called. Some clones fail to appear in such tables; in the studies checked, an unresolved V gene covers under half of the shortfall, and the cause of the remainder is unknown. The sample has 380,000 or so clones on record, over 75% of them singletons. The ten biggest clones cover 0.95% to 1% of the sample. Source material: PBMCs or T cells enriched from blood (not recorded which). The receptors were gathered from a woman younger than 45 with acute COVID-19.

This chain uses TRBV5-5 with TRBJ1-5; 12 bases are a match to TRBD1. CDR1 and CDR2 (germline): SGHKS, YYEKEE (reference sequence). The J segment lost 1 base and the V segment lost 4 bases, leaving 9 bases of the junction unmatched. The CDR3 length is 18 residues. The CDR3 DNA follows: TGTGCCAGCAGCCCCAGGGGACAGGGGGCTTACAGCAATCAGCCCCAGCATTTT. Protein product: CASSPRGQGAYSNQPQHF.

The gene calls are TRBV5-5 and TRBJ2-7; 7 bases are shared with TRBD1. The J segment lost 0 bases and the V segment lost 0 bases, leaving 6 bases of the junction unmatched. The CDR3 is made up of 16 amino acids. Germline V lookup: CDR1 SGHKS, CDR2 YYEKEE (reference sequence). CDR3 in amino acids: CASSLDGTAFSYEQYF. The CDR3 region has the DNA TGTGCCAGCAGCTTGGATGGGACAGCCTTCTCCTACGAGCAGTACTTC.

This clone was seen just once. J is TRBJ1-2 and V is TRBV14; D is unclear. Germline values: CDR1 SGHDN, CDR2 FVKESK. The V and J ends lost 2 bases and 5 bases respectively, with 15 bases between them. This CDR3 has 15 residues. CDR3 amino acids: CASSQIPEEQYGYTF. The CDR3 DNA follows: TGTGCCAGCAGCCAAATACCAGAGGAACAATATGGCTACACCTTC.

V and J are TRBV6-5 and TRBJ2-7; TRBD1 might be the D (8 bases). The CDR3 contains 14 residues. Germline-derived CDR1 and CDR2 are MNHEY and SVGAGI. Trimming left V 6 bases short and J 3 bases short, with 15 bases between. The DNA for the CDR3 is TGTGCCAGCAGGTCGACAGGGGAGGGCTACGAGCAGTACTTC. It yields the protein CASRSTGEGYEQYF.